This T cell receptor (beta chain) was sequenced during a study of blood T cell repertoires in COVID-19. Study summary: Material from acute and convalescent COVID-19 was sourced from the United States, Italy and Spain. The analysed material was cDNA or gDNA that came from T cells, B-cell-depleted T cells, or PBMCs.

The V and J ends lost 1 base and 7 bases respectively, with 19 bases between them. This CDR3 contains 16 residues. CDR1 is MGHRA and CDR2 is YSYEKL in the germline V gene. Study processing details: Amplification with reference gene primers provided the estimates of nucleated cell counts. The table came from immunoSEQ multiplex PCR; TCRdb's copy has only in-frame clones and leaves some out. That table supplies the V and J calls and clone size; D and trimming were determined from the DNA. The sample includes more than 150,000 clones, approximately 82% seen only once; the top ten take almost 10%. Sequencing used peripheral blood. The V and J genes are TRBV4-1 and TRBJ1-1; D might be TRBD1 (5 bases). This clonotype was sampled from a woman aged 50 to 65 with acute or convalescent COVID-19. The CDR3 region is CASSQGLRGGISEAFF. CDR3 DNA: TGCGCCAGCAGCCAAGGGTTAAGGGGAGGTATCAGTGAAGCTTTCTTT.